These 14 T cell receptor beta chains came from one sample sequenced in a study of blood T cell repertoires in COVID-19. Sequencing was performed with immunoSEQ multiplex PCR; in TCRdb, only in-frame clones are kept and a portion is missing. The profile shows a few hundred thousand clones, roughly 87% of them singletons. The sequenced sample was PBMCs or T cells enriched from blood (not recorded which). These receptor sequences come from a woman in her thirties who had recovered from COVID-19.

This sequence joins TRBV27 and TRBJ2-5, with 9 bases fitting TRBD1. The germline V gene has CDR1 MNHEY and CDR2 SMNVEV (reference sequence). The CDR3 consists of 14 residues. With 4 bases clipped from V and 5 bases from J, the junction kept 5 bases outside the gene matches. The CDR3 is CASSYDRGGETQYF. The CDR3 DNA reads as TGTGCCAGCAGTTACGACAGGGGGGGGGAGACCCAGTACTTC.

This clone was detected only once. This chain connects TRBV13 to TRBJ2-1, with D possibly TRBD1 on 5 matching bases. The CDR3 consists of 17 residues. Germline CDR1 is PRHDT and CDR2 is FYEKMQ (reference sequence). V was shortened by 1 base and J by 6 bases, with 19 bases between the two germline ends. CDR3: CASSLAEVLPGANEQFF. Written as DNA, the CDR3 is TGTGCCAGCAGCTTAGCCGAGGTACTACCTGGGGCCAATGAGCAGTTCTTC.

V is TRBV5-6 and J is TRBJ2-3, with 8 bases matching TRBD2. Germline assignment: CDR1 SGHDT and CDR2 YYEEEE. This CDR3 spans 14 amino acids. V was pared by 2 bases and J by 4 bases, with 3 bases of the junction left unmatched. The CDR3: CASSLATSADTQYF. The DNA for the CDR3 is TGTGCCAGCAGCTTAGCGACTAGCGCAGATACGCAGTATTTT. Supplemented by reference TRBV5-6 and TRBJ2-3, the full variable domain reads DAGVTQSPTHLIKTRGQQVTLRCSPKSGHDTVSWYQQALGQGPQFIFQYYEEEERQRGNFPDRFSGHQFPNYSSELNVNALLLGDSALYLCASSLATSADTQYFGPGTRLTVL.

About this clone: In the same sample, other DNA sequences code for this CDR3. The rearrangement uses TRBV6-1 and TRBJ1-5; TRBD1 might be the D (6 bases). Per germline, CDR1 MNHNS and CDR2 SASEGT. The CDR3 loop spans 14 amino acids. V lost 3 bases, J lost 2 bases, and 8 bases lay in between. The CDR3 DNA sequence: TGTGCCAGCAGTGACAGGGGAGGCAATCAGCCCCAGCATTTT. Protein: CASSDRGGNQPQHF.

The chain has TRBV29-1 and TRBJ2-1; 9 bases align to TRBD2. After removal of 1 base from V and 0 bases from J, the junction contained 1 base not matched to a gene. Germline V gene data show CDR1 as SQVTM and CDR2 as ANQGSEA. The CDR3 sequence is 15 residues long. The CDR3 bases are TGCAGCGTTGAAGGGCGGGGGGGCTCCTACAATGAGCAGTTCTTC. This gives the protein CSVEGRGGSYNEQFF.

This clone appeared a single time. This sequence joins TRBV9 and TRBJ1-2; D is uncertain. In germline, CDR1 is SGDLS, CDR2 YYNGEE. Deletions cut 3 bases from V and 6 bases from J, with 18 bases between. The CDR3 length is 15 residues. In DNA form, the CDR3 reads TGTGCCAGCAGCGCTCCTTCCCGGCGGGAAGATGGCTACACCTTC. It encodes CASSAPSRREDGYTF.

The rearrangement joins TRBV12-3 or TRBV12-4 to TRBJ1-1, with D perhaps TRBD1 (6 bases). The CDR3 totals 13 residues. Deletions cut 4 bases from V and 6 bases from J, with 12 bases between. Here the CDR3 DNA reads TGTGCCAGCAGTTCACAGGGATGGGCTGAAGCTTTCTTT. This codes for CASSSQGWAEAFF.

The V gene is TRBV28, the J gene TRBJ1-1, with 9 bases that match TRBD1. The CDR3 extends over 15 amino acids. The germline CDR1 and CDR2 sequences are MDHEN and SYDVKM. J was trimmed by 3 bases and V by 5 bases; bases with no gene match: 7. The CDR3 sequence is CASSPGTGLYTEAFF. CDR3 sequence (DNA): TGTGCCAGCAGTCCGGGGACAGGGCTCTACACTGAAGCTTTCTTT.

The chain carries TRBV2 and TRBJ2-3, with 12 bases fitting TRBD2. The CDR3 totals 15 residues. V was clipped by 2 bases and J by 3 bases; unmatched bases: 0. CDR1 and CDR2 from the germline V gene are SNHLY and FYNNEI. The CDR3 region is CASSETSGGTDTQYF. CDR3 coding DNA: TGTGCCAGCAGTGAAACTAGCGGGGGGACAGATACGCAGTATTTT. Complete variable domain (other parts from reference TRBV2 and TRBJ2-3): EPEVTQTPSHQVTQMGQEVILRCVPISNHLYFYWYRQILGQKVEFLVSFYNNEISEKSEIFDDQFSVERPDGSNFTLKIRSTKLEDSAMYFCASSETSGGTDTQYFGPGTRLTVL.

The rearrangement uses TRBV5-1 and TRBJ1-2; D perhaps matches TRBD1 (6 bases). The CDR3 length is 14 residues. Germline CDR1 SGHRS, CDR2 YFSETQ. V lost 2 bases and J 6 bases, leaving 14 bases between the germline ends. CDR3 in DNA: TGCGCCAGCAGCTTAGGGACACCACCCCATGGCTACACCTTC. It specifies CASSLGTPPHGYTF.

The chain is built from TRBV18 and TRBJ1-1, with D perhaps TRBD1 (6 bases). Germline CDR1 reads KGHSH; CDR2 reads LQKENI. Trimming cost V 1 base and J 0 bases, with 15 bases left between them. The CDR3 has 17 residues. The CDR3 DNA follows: TGTGCCAGCTCACCACTGGGAAGAGGGGGTGTGAACACTGAAGCTTTCTTT. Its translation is CASSPLGRGGVNTEAFF.

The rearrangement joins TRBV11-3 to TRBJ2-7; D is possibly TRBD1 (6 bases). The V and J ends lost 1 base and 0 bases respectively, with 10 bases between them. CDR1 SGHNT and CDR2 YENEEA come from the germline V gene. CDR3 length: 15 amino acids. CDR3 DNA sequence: TGTGCCAGCAGCTTAGTGGACAGCTTCTCCTACGAGCAGTACTTC. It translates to CASSLVDSFSYEQYF.

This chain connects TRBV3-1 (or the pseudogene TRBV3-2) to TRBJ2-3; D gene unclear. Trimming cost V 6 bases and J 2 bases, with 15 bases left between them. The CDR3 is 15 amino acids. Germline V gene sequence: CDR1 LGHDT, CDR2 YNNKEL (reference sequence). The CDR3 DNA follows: TGTGCCAGCAGTCCATCTCTCCGGTACACAGATACGCAGTATTTT. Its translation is CASSPSLRYTDTQYF.

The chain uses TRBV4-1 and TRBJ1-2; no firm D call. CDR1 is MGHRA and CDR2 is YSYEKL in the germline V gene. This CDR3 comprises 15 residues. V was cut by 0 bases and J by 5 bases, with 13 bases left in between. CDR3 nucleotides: TGCGCCAGCAGCCAAGATCCATCTGGGCCTTATGGCTACACCTTC. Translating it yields CASSQDPSGPYGYTF.